These 6 T cell receptor beta chains came from one sample sequenced in a study of T-cell memory formation after mild COVID-19. One entry per CDR3 protein, called by TCRdb with MiXCR from the 5' RACE reads. Here the sample spans about 84,000 distinct CDR3 sequences, approximately 14% being singletons. The material sequenced was PBMCs or a T cell subset sorted from them (not recorded which). Source of these receptors: an adult woman who had mild COVID-19 (a few samples of this study predate the infection). Cell type and time point are not known.

The chain couples TRBV4-1 to TRBJ1-4; no clear D. The CDR3 consists of 17 residues. V was cut by 3 bases and J by 0 bases, with 14 bases left in between. Germline-derived CDR1 and CDR2 are MGHRA and YSYEKL. CDR3 in DNA: TGCGCCAGCAGCCACCCGGGCCTCGGGGCAACTAATGAAAAACTGTTTTTT. Translation: CASSHPGLGATNEKLFF.

V is TRBV20-1 and J is TRBJ2-7; 10 positions match TRBD1. With V trimmed by 2 bases and J by 3 bases, 7 bases remained unmatched. This CDR3 has 15 amino acids. CDR1 DFQATT and CDR2 SNEGSKA come from the germline V gene (reference sequence). CDR3 protein: CSARPRDRGIYEQYF. In nucleotides, the CDR3 is TGCAGTGCTAGACCCCGGGACAGGGGTATCTACGAGCAGTACTTC.

This clonotype has a handful of counts. V is TRBV4-1 and J is TRBJ2-1; D gene uncertain. CDR1 and CDR2 from the germline V gene are MGHRA and YSYEKL. CDR3 size: 14 residues. V was clipped by 3 bases and J by 3 bases, with 9 bases between them. The DNA for the CDR3 is TGCGCCAGCAGCCAGGACGGAATCTACAATGAGCAGTTCTTC. Protein product: CASSQDGIYNEQFF.

This clonotype appeared once. Compared with germline, one end of the junction differs, possibly owing to a read error. The genes are TRBV10-3 and TRBJ2-3; no clear D. Looked up from germline, CDR1 is ENHRY and CDR2 is SYGVKD. The CDR3 has 12 amino acids. The CDR3 DNA reads as TGTGCCATCGGTGACAAGGCAGATACGCAGTATTTT. Amino acid sequence: CAIGDKADTQYF.

The chain is built from TRBV5-1 and TRBJ1-1, with D perhaps TRBD1 (6 bases). The CDR3 runs to 13 residues. Germline V gene sequence: CDR1 SGHRS, CDR2 YFSETQ. Trimming removed 2 bases from V and 4 bases from J, with 9 bases in between. CDR3 sequence: CASSLTGITEAFF. The CDR3 region has the DNA TGCGCCAGCAGCTTAACAGGGATCACTGAAGCTTTCTTT.

The chain joins TRBV7-9 to TRBJ2-5; D is uncertain. There are 14 residues in the CDR3. Germline assignment: CDR1 SEHNR and CDR2 FQNEAQ (reference sequence). The V end lost 5 bases, the J end lost 3 bases, and 13 bases lay between the germline ends. CDR3 region: CASSLRFQKETQYF. The CDR3 nucleotides are TGTGCCAGCAGCCTACGGTTCCAAAAAGAGACCCAGTACTTC.